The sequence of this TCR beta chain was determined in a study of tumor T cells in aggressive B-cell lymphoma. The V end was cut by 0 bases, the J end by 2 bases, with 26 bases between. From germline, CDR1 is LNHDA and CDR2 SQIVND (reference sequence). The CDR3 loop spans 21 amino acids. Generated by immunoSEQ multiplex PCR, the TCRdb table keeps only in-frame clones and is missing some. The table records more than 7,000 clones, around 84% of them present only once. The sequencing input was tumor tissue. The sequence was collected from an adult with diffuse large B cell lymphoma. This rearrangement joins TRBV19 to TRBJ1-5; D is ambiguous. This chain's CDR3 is CASSIECTRRAFVNCNQPQHF. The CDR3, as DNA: TGTGCCAGTAGTATAGAGTGTACAAGGAGGGCCTTCGTCAACTGCAATCAGCCCCAGCATTTT.